This T cell receptor beta chain is drawn from a study of blood T cell repertoires in COVID-19. At the level of the study: Some COVID-19 samples were acute and others convalescent; all came from the United States, Italy and Spain. T cells, B-cell-depleted T cells, or PBMCs supplied cDNA or gDNA.

Assay used: immunoSEQ multiplex PCR; TCRdb lists only in-frame clones, some missing. The data hold around 300,000 clones, with about four fifths observed a single time. CDR3 length equals 14 residues. Per the germline V gene, CDR1 is SNHLY and CDR2 is FYNNEI. V lost 9 bases and J lost 1, with 16 bases in between. V gene TRBV2 combines with J gene TRBJ2-7; perhaps TRBD2 as D (6 bases). The TCR sequence derives from a man aged 25-45 years with active or convalescent COVID-19. Sequencing was performed on peripheral blood. The CDR3 nucleotides read TGTGCCAGGAGGACGGAGGGGCCGTCCTACGAGCAGTACTTC. Translation: CARRTEGPSYEQYF. Based on the CDR3 plus reference TRBV2 and TRBJ2-7, the full variable domain is EPEVTQTPSHQVTQMGQEVILRCVPISNHLYFYWYRQILGQKVEFLVSFYNNEISEKSEIFDDQFSVERPDGSNFTLKIRSTKLEDSAMYFCARRTEGPSYEQYFGPGTRLTVT.